This TCR beta chain was found in a study of control samples from healthy donors and cancer patients (dated by TCRdb to about 2020). In the case of this clone: The specificity of this receptor is unknown. No base qualities exist here, and no much larger clone lies one base off it.

Preparation of the library involved the immunoSEQ multiplex PCR assay. This immuneACCESS table, as held by TCRdb, lists in-frame sequences with V and J called but not all clones. Of the missing ones, under half trace to an unresolved V gene in checked studies; the others have no known cause. For this sample there are under 100,000 clones; 88% appear just once. Over 13% of the sample lies in the top ten. The CDR3, from cysteine to phenylalanine, totals 16 residues. Only the CDR3 region is kept as DNA, spanning 48 bases read in frame from base 1. Based on the germline V gene, the CDR1 and CDR2 sequences are SGHTA and FQGNSA. V ends up 3 bases short and J 7 bases short, with an unmatched junction base count of 9.

This receptor chain uses TRBV7-2 and TRBJ2-2, with 9 central nucleotides matching TRBD1. The specimen was blood. The TCR was taken from a woman aged 70-85 years in good health. The sequence in DNA is TGTGCCAGCAGCTTTACCGGGACAGGGAATGGCGGGGAGCTGTTTTTT. Protein translation: CASSFTGTGNGGELFF.